The clone carrying this TCR beta chain appeared a few times. The record originates from a study of blood T cell repertoires in COVID-19. Across the study: COVID-19 samples, acute and convalescent, were from the United States, Italy and Spain.

Some clones are missing from TCRdb's copy, which holds only in-frame ones; the method was immunoSEQ multiplex PCR. The sample has approximately 200,000 clones, 70% to 90% seen once; the top ten hold 3.3%. Material: peripheral blood. The receptor was derived from a man in his sixties with acute or convalescent COVID-19.

The CDR3 spells CASSSSTSGRGGGTQYF. The CDR3 DNA sequence: TGTGCCAGCAGCTCCTCGACTAGCGGGAGGGGCGGAGGGACCCAGTACTTC. J is TRBJ2-5 and V is TRBV7-2, with 14 bases that match TRBD2. V shed 4 bases and J 7 bases; nucleotides not matched to a gene: 11. The CDR3 covers 17 residues. The V gene's germline CDR1 is SGHTA and CDR2 FQGNSA. The variable domain in full, completed from reference TRBV7-2 and TRBJ2-5, reads GAGVSQSPSNKVTEKGKDVELRCDPISGHTALYWYRQSLGQGLEFLIYFQGNSAPDKSGLPSDRFSAERTGGSVSTLTIQRTQQEDSAVYLCASSSSTSGRGGGTQYFGPGTRLLVL.